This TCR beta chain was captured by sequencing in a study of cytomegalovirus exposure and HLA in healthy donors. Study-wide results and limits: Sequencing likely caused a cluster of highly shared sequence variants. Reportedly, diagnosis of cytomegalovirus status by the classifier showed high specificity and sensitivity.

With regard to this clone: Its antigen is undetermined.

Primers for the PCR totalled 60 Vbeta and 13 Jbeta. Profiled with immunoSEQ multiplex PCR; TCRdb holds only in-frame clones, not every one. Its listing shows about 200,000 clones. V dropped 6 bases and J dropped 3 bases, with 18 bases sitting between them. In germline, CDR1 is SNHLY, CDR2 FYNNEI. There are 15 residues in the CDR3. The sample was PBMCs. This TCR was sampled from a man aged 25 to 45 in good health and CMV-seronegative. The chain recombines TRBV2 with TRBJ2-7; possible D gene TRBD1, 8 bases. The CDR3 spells CASRGGTGEGYEQYF. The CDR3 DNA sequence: TGTGCCAGCAGGGGGGGGACAGGCGAGGGCTACGAGCAGTACTTC. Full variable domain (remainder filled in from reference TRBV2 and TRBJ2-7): EPEVTQTPSHQVTQMGQEVILRCVPISNHLYFYWYRQILGQKVEFLVSFYNNEISEKSEIFDDQFSVERPDGSNFTLKIRSTKLEDSAMYFCASRGGTGEGYEQYFGPGTRLTVT.